What follows is one T cell receptor (beta chain) and its context. What it recognizes is unknown. This sample is part of a study of OX40 agonist ivuxolimab in advanced cancers. There are 16 residues in the CDR3. V lost 5 bases, J lost 7 bases, and 14 bases stayed unmatched. Looked up from germline, CDR1 is MDHEN and CDR2 is SYDVKM. Whole-study findings and limits: Those patients achieving a partial response at 0.1-3.0 mg/kg showed among the lowest clonal expansion. CD8+ T cells (on average) carried more expanded clones than CD4+ T cells.

Clones were sequenced by immunoSEQ multiplex PCR, and TCRdb holds only the in-frame ones, with some missing. The data show under 20,000 clones, about three quarters seen once. The gene calls are TRBV28 and TRBJ1-5, with TRBD1 matching 7 bases. The sequenced sample was CD4+ or CD8+ T cells sorted from blood, obtained in a trial of the OX40 agonist ivuxolimab. This clonotype originated in an adult with an advanced solid tumor such as melanoma, head and neck, liver or kidney cancer. CDR3 sequence reads: CASSGQGTVSPQPQHF. CDR3 nucleotides: TGTGCCAGCAGTGGGCAAGGGACAGTATCACCCCAGCCCCAGCATTTT.